These 9 T cell receptor beta chains came from one sample sequenced in a study of blood T cell repertoires in COVID-19. The table came from immunoSEQ multiplex PCR; TCRdb's copy has only in-frame clones and leaves some out. The sample includes roughly 48,000 clones, 88% of them seen just once. Material for sequencing was peripheral blood. The origin of the receptors is a human donor in a cohort sampled during active COVID-19.

V gene TRBV4-1 combines with J gene TRBJ1-5; the D is unclear. Germline assignment: CDR1 MGHRA and CDR2 YSYEKL. V gave up 4 bases and J gave up 2 bases, with 15 bases separating them. This CDR3 has 16 amino acids. CDR3 sequence reads: CASSPSPGEGNQPQHF. The CDR3 coding sequence is TGCGCCAGCAGCCCGTCCCCTGGGGAGGGCAATCAGCCCCAGCATTTT.

The rearrangement links TRBV5-1 to TRBJ2-5, with 9 nucleotides matching TRBD1. The germline gives CDR1 SGHRS, CDR2 YFSETQ. The CDR3 totals 15 residues. Unmatched junction bases numbered 4, after V lost 0 bases and J lost 4 bases. The CDR3 is CASSLAGTGRETQYF. CDR3 coding DNA: TGCGCCAGCAGCTTGGCCGGGACAGGGCGAGAGACCCAGTACTTC.

CDR3 in amino acids: CASSQDPGTGANVLTF. CDR3 nucleotide sequence: TGCGCCAGCAGCCAAGATCCAGGGACTGGGGCCAACGTCCTGACTTTC. The chain has TRBV4-3 and TRBJ2-6, with D possibly being TRBD1 (5 bases). V was trimmed by 0 bases and J by 2 bases, leaving 8 bases between them. The V gene's germline CDR1 is LGHNA and CDR2 YSLEER. CDR3 length: 16 amino acids.

The chain links TRBV7-2 to TRBJ1-1, with D unresolved. The CDR3 length is 14 residues. The germline CDR1 and CDR2 sequences are SGHTA and FQGNSA. Trimming cost V 3 bases and J 0 bases, with 8 bases left between them. The CDR3 DNA reads as TGTGCCAGCAGCTTTTTACAGATGAACACTGAAGCTTTCTTT. This encodes CASSFLQMNTEAFF. Together with reference TRBV7-2 and TRBJ1-1, the CDR3 gives the full variable domain: GAGVSQSPSNKVTEKGKDVELRCDPISGHTALYWYRQSLGQGLEFLIYFQGNSAPDKSGLPSDRFSAERTGGSVSTLTIQRTQQEDSAVYLCASSFLQMNTEAFFGQGTRLTVV.

The J gene is TRBJ1-2, the V gene TRBV30; unclear D gene. This CDR3 has 10 residues. Trimming removed 3 bases from V and 8 bases from J, with 7 bases in between. Germline V gene data show CDR1 as GTSNPN and CDR2 as SVGIG (reference sequence). CDR3 sequence: CAWRHNGYTF. CDR3 nucleotides: TGTGCCTGGAGGCACAACGGCTACACCTTC.

The chain carries TRBV6-5 and TRBJ1-2, with 9 bases fitting TRBD1. Germline lookup yields CDR1 MNHEY and CDR2 SVGAGI. Losses at the gene ends were 6 bases for V and 8 bases for J; bases not matched to a gene: 4. The CDR3 has 12 amino acids. The CDR3 loop is CASRQGAQGYTF. In nucleotides, the CDR3 is TGTGCCAGCAGACAGGGGGCGCAGGGCTACACCTTC.

The genes are TRBV7-3 and TRBJ1-6; 7 bases map to TRBD1. Germline V gives CDR1 SGHTA, CDR2 FQGTGA. Losses at the gene ends were 8 bases for V and 5 bases for J; bases not matched to a gene: 6. The CDR3 has 14 amino acids. This CDR3 reads CASRTGTDNSPLHF. The CDR3 bases are TGTGCCAGCCGTACCGGGACAGATAATTCACCCCTCCACTTT.

With respect to this clone: Other DNA sequences in this specimen translate into the identical CDR3. The V and J genes are TRBV5-1 and TRBJ2-5, with 10 bases identical to TRBD1. Trimming cost V 4 bases and J 4 bases; bases outside gene matches: 4. Germline V gene sequence: CDR1 SGHRS, CDR2 YFSETQ. This CDR3 contains 14 residues. Here the CDR3 DNA reads TGCGCCAGCAGCGCTGGACAGGGGGGAGAGACCCAGTACTTC. The encoded protein is CASSAGQGGETQYF.

Written as DNA, the CDR3 is TGCGCCAGCAGTCGAACGGGGTCAAGCTCTGGAAACACCATATATTTT. Residues: CASSRTGSSSGNTIYF. The chain couples TRBV23-1 to TRBJ1-3; D is unresolved. TRBV23-1 is recorded as an ORF, its role being uncertain. The ends were cut back, 4 bases at V and 0 bases at J, with 13 bases in the middle. The CDR3 runs to 16 residues.